These 28 T cell receptor beta chains came from one sample sequenced in a study of tumor-infiltrating lymphocytes in primary liver carcinoma. Starting material for RNA and DNA co-extraction consisted of about 17-34 mg of unsorted bulk tissue. Synthesis of TCR beta cDNA was carried out from 500 ng total RNA with a constant-region primer. Construction of TCR beta libraries relied on three successive nested multiplex PCR rounds employing slightly modified ARM-PCR. Forward primers for TRBV1-TRBV30 and a C-beta reverse primer served the first two PCR rounds, at roughly 10 cycles each. TCRdb called the multiplex PCR reads again in MiXCR, with one record for every CDR3 protein. The repertoire consists of more than 95,000 distinct CDR3 sequences, with about four fifths occurring once and the leading ten covering approximately 20%. The material sequenced was liver tumor tissue from sampling region 3. Subset defined: tumor region T3, left-lateral pole. The source is a man between 35 and 55 years old with primary liver carcinoma and hepatitis B virus infection.

The chain links TRBV10-2 to TRBJ1-1, with D unclear. Trimming took 6 bases from V and 10 from J, leaving 12 bases between them. The CDR3 extends over 11 amino acids. Per germline, CDR1 WSHSY and CDR2 SAAADI. In nucleotides, the CDR3 is TGCGCCAGCAGGCACCTCAATGTAGCTTTCTTT. This encodes CASRHLNVAFF.

As to this clonotype: At one end, the junction sequence differs from germline, possibly due to a read error. This sequence joins TRBV29-1 and TRBJ2-1, with a possible D match to TRBD2 (5 bases). Germline assignment: CDR1 SQVTM and CDR2 ANQGSEA. The CDR3 has 13 residues. The CDR3 reads CSVDDPYNNEQFF. Here the CDR3 DNA reads TGTAGCGTTGATGACCCCTATAACAATGAGCAGTTCTTC.

On this clonotype: One junction end disagrees with the germline gene, perhaps due to a read error. This chain links TRBV4-3 with TRBJ2-4, with D tentatively TRBD2 (5 bases). The CDR3 is made up of 16 amino acids. Germline V gene data show CDR1 as LGHNA and CDR2 as YSLEER. CDR3 region: CANSQDGSLAENIQYF. The CDR3 DNA reads as TGCGCCAACAGCCAAGATGGAAGCCTAGCCGAAAACATTCAGTACTTC.

In its sample, this clonotype ranks as medium-sized. This chain uses TRBV29-1 with TRBJ1-2; TRBD1 matches at 8 bases. The V segment lost 6 bases and the J segment 10 bases; nucleotides outside the gene matches: 10. The CDR3 covers 12 residues. Germline V gene sequence: CDR1 SQVTM, CDR2 ANQGSEA. CDR3 bases: TGCAGCGTAAGGACAGGGAGAGATCTCTACACCTTC. Its translation is CSVRTGRDLYTF.

As to this clonotype: A read error may produce the germline difference seen at one junction end. The chain couples TRBV12-3 or TRBV12-4 to TRBJ2-1, with TRBD1 matching 8 bases. The CDR3 spans 15 residues. The DNA of the CDR3 is TGTGCCAGCAGTTTGGGACAGGTAGATGTCAATGAGCAGCTTTTC. It codes for CASSLGQVDVNEQLF.

The count of this clonotype is one. A much larger clone differs from this one at a single base, so this may be a read error. The chain joins TRBV9 to TRBJ2-7; D is tentatively TRBD1 or TRBD2 (6 bases each). Trimming shortened V by 9 bases and J by 3 bases, and 16 bases separated the two germline ends. The CDR3 loop spans 13 amino acids. Germline V gene sequence: CDR1 SGDLS, CDR2 YYNGEE. DNA of the CDR3: TGTGCCACGACAGAGGGGGGAAACTACGAGCAGTACTTC. It is translated as CATTEGGNYEQYF.

This clonotype is judged medium-sized (0.01 to 0.1%). This rearrangement joins TRBV7-8 to TRBJ2-7; 10 positions match TRBD1. Germline trimming cut 4 bases from V and 2 bases from J; bases unmatched to any gene: 5. Looked up from germline, CDR1 is SGHVS and CDR2 is FQNEAQ. The CDR3 length is 15 residues. CDR3 sequence: CASSSYDRGPYEQYF. The CDR3 bases are TGTGCCAGCAGCTCTTATGACAGGGGGCCCTACGAGCAGTACTTC.

Comments on this clonotype: One end of the junction does not line up with germline, which may come from a read error. The V call is TRBV6-2 or TRBV6-3, the J call TRBJ2-7; D unclear. Per the germline V gene, CDR1 is MNHEY and CDR2 is SVGEGT. The length of the CDR3 is 13 residues. The CDR3 reads CTSNYEVPYEQYF. CDR3 DNA: TGTACCAGCAATTACGAGGTACCCTATGAGCAGTACTTC.

Of note for this clonotype: This likely comes from a read error, as the CDR3 has no conserved phenylalanine or tryptophan at its end. The chain employs TRBV29-1 and TRBJ1-1, with 10 bases fitting TRBD1. The germline V gene encodes CDR1 SQVTM and CDR2 ANQGSEA. V dropped 4 bases and J dropped 4; count of bases not matched to a gene: 9. CDR3 size: 15 residues. The CDR3 reads CSVVCRDRGGTEAFS. CDR3 nucleotide sequence: TGCAGCGTTGTTTGCCGGGACAGGGGTGGCACTGAAGCTTTCTCT.

Turning to this clonotype: Since the CDR3 does not end with the conserved phenylalanine or tryptophan, this likely comes from a read error. The V and J genes are TRBV4-3 and TRBJ2-3; a weak D match, TRBD2 (5 bases). Germline values: CDR1 LGHNA, CDR2 YSLEER. This CDR3 is 17 amino acids long. Trimming removed 0 bases from V and 1 base from J, with 14 bases in between. CDR3 protein: CASSQDLGGWGTDTQYL. Here the CDR3 DNA reads TGCGCCAGCAGCCAAGATCTTGGAGGCTGGGGCACAGATACGCAGTATCTT.

Regarding this clonotype: The junction and the germline gene differ at one end; a read error may be behind it. The genes are TRBV11-2 and TRBJ2-7, with a tentative D call TRBD1 (6 bases). This CDR3 is built from 16 residues. The germline V gene has CDR1 SGHAT and CDR2 FQNNGV. This chain's CDR3 is CAGSPGWGRVTYEQYF. CDR3 in DNA: TGTGCCGGCAGCCCAGGGTGGGGGCGAGTCACCTACGAGCAATACTTC.

On this clonotype: At one end the junction does not follow the germline gene, possibly because of a read error. This chain links TRBV11-2 with TRBJ2-3; 12 nucleotides line up with TRBD2. The CDR3 covers 19 residues. Germline V gene lookup returns CDR1 SGHAT and CDR2 FQNNGV. CDR3 sequence reads: CGSSRSPRLAGERTDAQYF. In nucleotides, the CDR3 is TGTGGCAGCAGCCGATCGCCGAGACTAGCGGGAGAGAGGACAGATGCTCAGTATTTT.

A remark on this clonotype: Because it lacks the conserved phenylalanine or tryptophan at the end, this CDR3 is likely a read error. This sequence joins TRBV6-6 and TRBJ2-1; D not certain. The germline CDR1 and CDR2 sequences are MNHNY and SVGAGI (reference sequence). The V and J ends lost 0 bases and 3 bases respectively, with 9 bases between them. The CDR3 runs to 15 residues. CDR3 coding DNA: TGTGCCAGCAGTTACTCGAATCCGATCTACAATGAGCAGTTCTTA. Amino acids: CASSYSNPIYNEQFL.

About this clonotype itself: The junction and the germline gene differ at one end; a read error may be behind it. This chain connects TRBV5-4 to TRBJ2-1; D is uncertain. CDR3 length: 11 amino acids. In germline, CDR1 is SGHNT, CDR2 YYREEE (reference sequence). CDR3 loop: CVSSSYNEQIF. In DNA, the CDR3 is TGTGTCAGCAGCTCCTACAATGAGCAGATCTTC.

This clonotype appeared many times. The chain joins TRBV5-6 to TRBJ2-3; 12 nucleotides line up with TRBD2. Germline V gives CDR1 SGHDT, CDR2 YYEEEE. This CDR3 region has 17 residues. Trimming at V came to 4 bases and at J to 2 bases, leaving 8 bases not matched to a gene. CDR3 amino acids: CASSQNGLAGITDTQYF. The CDR3 DNA follows: TGTGCCAGCAGCCAGAATGGACTAGCGGGGATCACAGATACGCAGTATTTT.

The rearrangement uses TRBV5-1 and TRBJ2-1; 7 bases line up with TRBD2. Germline V lookup: CDR1 SGHRS, CDR2 YFSETQ. Unmatched junction bases numbered 19, after V lost 4 bases and J lost 9 bases. This CDR3 has 17 amino acids. In nucleotides, the CDR3 is TGCGCCAGCAGCCACGGAGGAAGCGGGATTCTTATTAGTGAGCAGTTCTTC. Protein: CASSHGGSGILISEQFF.

This clonotype was detected once. In this CDR3 the conserved last residue, phenylalanine or tryptophan, is missing, so a read error is likely. The J gene is TRBJ2-1, the V gene TRBV6-1; D tentatively reads TRBD1 or TRBD2 (5 bases each). CDR3 length equals 13 residues. CDR1 and CDR2 from the germline V gene are MNHNS and SASEGT. The CDR3: CVISEERGIEQFL. The CDR3, as DNA: TGTGTCATCAGTGAAGAGAGGGGCATTGAGCAGTTCTTA.

Turning to this clonotype: A read error may produce the germline difference seen at one junction end. The chain links TRBV29-1 to TRBJ1-1; TRBD1 might be the D (5 bases). From germline, CDR1 is SQVTM and CDR2 ANQGSEA. The CDR3 runs to 11 residues. This chain's CDR3 is CSDGHNTEAFF. In nucleotides, the CDR3 is TGTAGCGATGGACATAACACTGAAGCTTTCTTT.

Regarding this clonotype: The junction shows a germline mismatch at one end, possibly a read error. This rearrangement joins TRBV14 to TRBJ2-3; D unresolved. Per the germline V gene, CDR1 is SGHDN and CDR2 is FVKESK. This CDR3 is built from 13 residues. In DNA, the CDR3 is TGTACCAGCAGTCTAAGCAGATCAGATACGCAATATTTT. It encodes CTSSLSRSDTQYF.

The chain is built from TRBV7-9 and TRBJ2-7; D tentatively fits TRBD1 or TRBD2 (6 bases each). Germline CDR1 is SEHNR and CDR2 is FQNEAQ (reference sequence). The CDR3 spans 12 residues. The CDR3 spells CTSSQGHREQYF. As DNA, the CDR3 is TGTACTAGCAGCCAGGGACATAGAGAACAGTACTTC. The complete variable domain, with remaining parts taken from reference TRBV7-9 and TRBJ2-7, reads DTGVSQNPRHKITKRGQNVTFRCDPISEHNRLYWYRQTLGQGPEFLTYFQNEAQLEKSRLLSDRFSAERPKGSFSTLEIQRTEQGDSAMYLCTSSQGHREQYFGPGTRLTVT.

Details on this clonotype: A junction end diverges from the germline sequence, so it may reflect a read error. J is TRBJ2-1 and V is TRBV11-2; D is perhaps TRBD2 (6 bases). Germline CDR1 SGHAT, CDR2 FQNNGV. This CDR3 is built from 15 residues. In DNA form, the CDR3 reads TGTGCCAGCAACCCCGGGACTTCTACCTACAATGATCAGTTCTTC. Encoded protein: CASNPGTSTYNDQFF.

On this clonotype itself: A much larger clone is a single base away; this may be a read error. J is TRBJ2-7 and V is TRBV11-2; a weak D match, TRBD1 (6 bases). This CDR3 region has 15 residues. Germline V lookup: CDR1 SGHAT, CDR2 FQNNGV. V lost 0 bases to trimming and J lost 12 bases, with 21 bases between them. CDR3 coding DNA: TGTGCCAGCAGCTTAGATGGTTGGGGGCGCGACATTCGGTACTTC. The encoded protein is CASSLDGWGRDIRYF.

The gene calls are TRBV6-6 and TRBJ2-3, with 7 bases matching TRBD1. CDR1 is MNHNY, CDR2 SVGAGI, per germline (reference sequence). V was clipped by 5 bases and J by 12 bases; unmatched bases: 17. The CDR3 is 15 residues long. This chain's CDR3 is CASSLDLGGTGTQYF. CDR3 nucleotide sequence: TGTGCCAGCAGTCTCGACCTAGGGGGCACAGGTACTCAGTATTTT.

Turning to this clonotype: One end of the junction is discordant with germline, which a read error may explain. The J gene is TRBJ2-7, the V gene TRBV6-2 or TRBV6-3; no definite D call. The CDR3 sequence is 12 residues long. CDR1 and CDR2 (germline): MNHEY, SVGEGT. CDR3 nucleotide sequence: TGTGCCAGCATCTCTAGTGTCTACGAACAGTACTTC. Protein product: CASISSVYEQYF.

About this clonotype itself: Relative to the germline gene, one junction end is altered; a read error may explain this. The rearrangement links TRBV6-2 or TRBV6-3 to TRBJ2-1; no definite D call. Germline assignment: CDR1 MNHEY and CDR2 SVGEGT. The CDR3 runs 11 residues. CDR3 bases: TGTGCCAGCAACTACCACAATGACCAGTTCTTC. Translating it yields CASNYHNDQFF.

CDR3 loop: CSVDRSEGTDTQYF. The CDR3 DNA reads as TGCAGTGTGGATCGTAGCGAAGGCACAGATACGCAGTATTTT. The rearrangement joins TRBV29-1 to TRBJ2-3; tentative D call: TRBD2 (5 bases). In germline, CDR1 is SQVTM, CDR2 ANQGSEA. This CDR3 is built from 14 residues.

Remarks on this clonotype: The junction differs from germline at one of its ends, possibly a read error. The chain carries TRBV12-3 or TRBV12-4 and TRBJ2-2; D perhaps matches TRBD2 (7 bases). The CDR3 is 16 residues long. CDR3 nucleotides: TGTGCCAGCAGTTCTGGGGGGGCAGTAAGCACCGGGGAGCTGTTTTTC. It translates to CASSSGGAVSTGELFF.

In regard to this clonotype: The conserved closing phenylalanine or tryptophan is absent in this CDR3, likely reflecting a read error. The limits of the CDR3 on the DNA are not certain, so only TCRdb's listed CDR3 is given. The chain combines TRBV29-1 with TRBJ1-1; the table's D call TRBD1 went unverified against the DNA. Germline V gene sequence: CDR1 SQVTM, CDR2 ANQGSEA. The CDR3 sequence runs 13 residues, both termini included. This chain's CDR3 is CSAPGHLVAESFI.